The sequence of this TCR beta chain was determined in a study of T cell clonality in common variable immunodeficiency. Caucasian heritage predominated among both patients and controls. Blood samples were heparinized, about 5 to 9 ml per donor. Findings of the study overall: Compared with healthy controls, CVID subjects showed increased TCRbeta clonality, mostly in about a third. Reportedly, TCR beta sequences from common variable immunodeficiency showed fewer deletions and N-nucleotide insertions.

V lost 6 bases to trimming and J lost 2 bases, with 11 bases between them. CDR1 is MDHEN, CDR2 SYDVKM, per germline. The CDR3 is 15 residues long. This clone was recorded at least ten times. Its antigen is still unknown. The read stops 3 residues short of the end of the CDR3; the missing end is completed from the germline J gene. Repertoires were generated with immunoSEQ multiplex PCR, while TCRdb's copy carries only in-frame clones and drops some. The sample contains around 57,000 clones, none of them singletons. The chain joins TRBV28 to TRBJ2-6, with D possibly being TRBD2 (6 bases). The sequencing input was peripheral blood mononuclear cells. The TCR sequence derives from a person between 18 and 75 years old in good health. The sequenced part of the CDR3 DNA is TGTGCCAGCAGGTCTGGGACTGCTGGGGCCAACGTC. This translates into CASRSGTAGANV. From start to end, the CDR3 is CASRSGTAGANVLTF. Using reference TRBV28 and TRBJ2-6 for the parts outside the CDR3, the full variable domain is DVKVTQSSRYLVKRTGEKVFLECVQDMDHENMFWYRQDPGLGLRLIYFSYDVKMKEKGDIPEGYSVSREKKERFSLILESASTNQTSMYLCASRSGTAGANVLTFGAGSRLTVL.